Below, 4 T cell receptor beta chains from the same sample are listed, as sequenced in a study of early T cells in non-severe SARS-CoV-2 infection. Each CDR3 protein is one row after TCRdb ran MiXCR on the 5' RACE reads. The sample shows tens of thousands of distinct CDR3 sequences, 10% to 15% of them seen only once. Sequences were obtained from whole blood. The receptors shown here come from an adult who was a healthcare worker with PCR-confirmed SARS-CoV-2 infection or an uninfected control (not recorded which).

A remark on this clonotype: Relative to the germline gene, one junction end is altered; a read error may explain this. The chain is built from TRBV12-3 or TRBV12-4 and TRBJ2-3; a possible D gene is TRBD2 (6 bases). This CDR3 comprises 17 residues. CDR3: CASSSLFRDSDTDMQYF. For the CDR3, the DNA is TGTGCCAGCAGTTCTTTATTTCGGGACTCCGACACAGATATGCAGTATTTT.

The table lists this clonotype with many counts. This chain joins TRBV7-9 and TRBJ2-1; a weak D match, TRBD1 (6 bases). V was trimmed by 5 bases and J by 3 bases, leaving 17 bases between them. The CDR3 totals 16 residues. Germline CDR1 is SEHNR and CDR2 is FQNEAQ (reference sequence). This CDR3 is CASSLTRGKGYNEQFF. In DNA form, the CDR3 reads TGTGCCAGCAGCCTCACGAGGGGGAAGGGCTACAATGAGCAGTTCTTC.

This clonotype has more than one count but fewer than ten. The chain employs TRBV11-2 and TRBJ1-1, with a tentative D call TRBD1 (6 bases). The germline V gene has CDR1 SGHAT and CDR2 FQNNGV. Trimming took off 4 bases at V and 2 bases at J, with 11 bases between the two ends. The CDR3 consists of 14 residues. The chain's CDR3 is CASSWGATNTEAFF. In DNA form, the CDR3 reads TGTGCCAGCAGCTGGGGGGCCACAAACACTGAAGCTTTCTTT.

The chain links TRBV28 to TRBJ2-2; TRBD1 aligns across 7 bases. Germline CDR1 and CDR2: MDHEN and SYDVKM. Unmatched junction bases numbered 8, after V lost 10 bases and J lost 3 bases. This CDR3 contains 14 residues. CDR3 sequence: CAINRDSYTGELFF. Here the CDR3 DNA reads TGTGCCATTAACCGGGACAGCTACACCGGGGAGCTGTTTTTT. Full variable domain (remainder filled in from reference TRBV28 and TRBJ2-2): DVKVTQSSRYLVKRTGEKVFLECVQDMDHENMFWYRQDPGLGLRLIYFSYDVKMKEKGDIPEGYSVSREKKERFSLILESASTNQTSMYLCAINRDSYTGELFFGEGSRLTVL.